This passage covers 30 T cell receptor beta chains from one sample sequenced in a study of cytomegalovirus exposure and HLA in healthy donors (TCRdb year 2017). The library came from the immunoSEQ multiplex PCR assay. A mixture of 60 forward primers for TCR Vbeta segments and 13 reverse primers for TCR Jbeta segments was used in the multiplex PCR. TCRdb obtained this table from immuneACCESS and retained in-frame rearrangements with V and J assigned. These tables miss some clones; where compared with another copy, unresolved V genes account for less than half of the shortfall, and the remainder is unexplained. Here the sample has about 200,000 clones; approximately 80% occur a single time. Roughly 1.5% of the sample belongs to the ten largest clones. The sample comprised PBMCs. These receptors all come from a young woman in good health and CMV-seronegative.

The V call is TRBV10-2, the J call TRBJ2-7, with D maybe TRBD1 (6 bases). The CDR3 extends over 14 amino acids. Germline CDR1 WSHSY, CDR2 SAAADI. V was trimmed by 2 bases and J by 5 bases, leaving 13 bases between them. This chain's CDR3 is CASSEENRVHEQYF. CDR3 in DNA: TGCGCCAGCAGTGAGGAGAACAGGGTCCACGAGCAGTACTTC.

The V and J genes are TRBV11-2 and TRBJ2-3; D might be TRBD2 (6 bases). Germline CDR1 SGHAT, CDR2 FQNNGV. Trimming stripped 7 bases from V and 1 base from J, with 15 bases between. The CDR3 covers 15 residues. DNA for the CDR3: TGTGCCAGCATCAAAAGTCCGGGGGGCACAGATACGCAGTATTTT. Protein sequence: CASIKSPGGTDTQYF.

V usage is TRBV18 and J usage is TRBJ1-5; D uncertain. The germline V gene encodes CDR1 KGHSH and CDR2 LQKENI. V was pared by 0 bases and J by 3 bases, with 15 bases between. This CDR3 is 17 amino acids long. The CDR3 DNA reads TGTGCCAGCTCACCACCGGTTTCGGGAATTGACAATCAGCCCCAGCATTTT. Translating it yields CASSPPVSGIDNQPQHF.

The rearrangement links TRBV28 to TRBJ1-1, with 8 positions matching TRBD1. This CDR3 comprises 13 residues. The germline CDR1 and CDR2 sequences are MDHEN and SYDVKM. V dropped 3 bases and J dropped 5; count of bases not matched to a gene: 2. CDR3 nucleotides: TGTGCCAGCAGTTTGGACAGGGAAACTGAAGCTTTCTTT. Its translation is CASSLDRETEAFF.

V and J are TRBV5-6 and TRBJ1-4; tentatively, D is TRBD1 (5 bases). Germline values: CDR1 SGHDT, CDR2 YYEEEE. The V end lost 0 bases, the J end lost 1 base, and 10 bases lay between the germline ends. The CDR3 is 16 amino acids. The CDR3 DNA sequence: TGTGCCAGCAGCTTGGGACAGTTAGTAACTAATGAAAAACTGTTTTTT. Its translation: CASSLGQLVTNEKLFF.

The J gene is TRBJ2-2, the V gene TRBV6-6, with TRBD2 as a possible D gene (5 bases). V lost 3 bases to trimming and J lost 2 bases, with 10 bases between them. Germline CDR1 and CDR2: MNHNY and SVGAGI (reference sequence). This CDR3 has 15 amino acids. CDR3 in amino acids: CASSYHRGNTGELFF. The CDR3 DNA follows: TGTGCCAGCAGTTATCACCGGGGAAACACCGGGGAGCTGTTTTTT.

This chain connects TRBV9 to TRBJ2-1, with D possibly matching TRBD2 (5 bases). This CDR3 spans 15 amino acids. V lost 6 bases, J lost 4 bases, and 17 bases lay in between. CDR1 and CDR2 (germline): SGDLS, YYNGEE. The CDR3 coding sequence is TGTGCCAGCACGCCCGGGGAAATCCTTTACAATGAGCAGTTCTTC. This translates into CASTPGEILYNEQFF.

This clone was counted a single time. The chain is built from TRBV19 and TRBJ1-5; D may be TRBD1 (6 bases). The V and J ends lost 8 bases and 3 bases respectively, with 17 bases between them. CDR1 is LNHDA, CDR2 SQIVND, per germline (reference sequence). The CDR3 contains 15 residues. CDR3: CASGRAGEHNQPQHF. The CDR3 nucleotides are TGTGCCAGTGGTAGGGCAGGGGAACACAATCAGCCCCAGCATTTT.

The sample holds a few counts of this clone. The genes are TRBV5-5 and TRBJ1-5; D is unclear. Germline CDR1 SGHKS, CDR2 YYEKEE (reference sequence). The CDR3 loop spans 15 amino acids. V was clipped by 1 base and J by 0 bases, with 8 bases between them. This chain's CDR3 is CASSLFGDSNQPQHF. Written as DNA, the CDR3 is TGTGCCAGCAGCTTGTTCGGGGATAGCAATCAGCCCCAGCATTTT. Full variable domain (outside the CDR3, taken from reference TRBV5-5 and TRBJ1-5): DAGVTQSPTHLIKTRGQQVTLRCSPISGHKSVSWYQQVLGQGPQFIFQYYEKEERGRGNFPDRFSARQFPNYSSELNVNALLLGDSALYLCASSLFGDSNQPQHFGDGTRLSIL.

The J gene is TRBJ1-2, the V gene TRBV5-5; 8 nucleotides agree with TRBD1. The CDR3 contains 17 residues. The ends lost 4 bases at V and 3 bases at J; junction bases unmatched: 14. Germline V lookup: CDR1 SGHKS, CDR2 YYEKEE (reference sequence). DNA for the CDR3: TGTGCCAGCAGCCCGAACCCAATGACAGGGGAGCACTATGGCTACACCTTC. Residues: CASSPNPMTGEHYGYTF.

This rearrangement joins TRBV27 to TRBJ2-1; D not resolved. Per the germline V gene, CDR1 is MNHEY and CDR2 is SMNVEV (reference sequence). The CDR3 is 16 residues long. V was trimmed by 2 bases and J by 0 bases, leaving 11 bases between them. CDR3 nucleotide sequence: TGTGCCAGCAGTTTAATGTGGTACGGCTCCTACAATGAGCAGTTCTTC. Translating gives CASSLMWYGSYNEQFF.

There are a few counts of this clone. The chain links TRBV27 to TRBJ2-7; no firm D call. The germline V gene has CDR1 MNHEY and CDR2 SMNVEV (reference sequence). CDR3 length: 13 residues. V lost 5 bases, J lost 5 bases, and 13 bases lay in between. CDR3 bases: TGTGCCAGCAGTGTTAGTGGCGAGGACGAGCAGTACTTC. Translated: CASSVSGEDEQYF.

V usage is TRBV10-1 and J usage is TRBJ1-1; 8 nucleotides line up with TRBD1. The CDR3 contains 14 residues. Losses at the gene ends were 4 bases for V and 4 bases for J; bases not matched to a gene: 5. Germline lookup yields CDR1 WNHNN and CDR2 SYGVQD (reference sequence). The CDR3 protein is CASSGDRGATEAFF. In DNA, the CDR3 is TGCGCCAGCAGTGGTGACAGGGGAGCCACTGAAGCTTTCTTT.

This chain uses TRBV4-2 with TRBJ2-3, with 12 bases matching TRBD2. Germline CDR1 is LGHNA and CDR2 is YNFKEQ. This CDR3 contains 16 residues. Trimming removed 0 bases from V and 6 bases from J; junction bases left unmatched: 4. CDR3 residues: CASSQDLAGGSDTQYF. Here the CDR3 DNA reads TGTGCCAGCAGCCAAGATCTAGCGGGAGGGAGCGATACGCAGTATTTT.

V is TRBV6-6 and J is TRBJ2-7; 10 bases fit TRBD1. The CDR3 runs 13 residues. J was trimmed by 10 bases and V by 6 bases; bases with no gene match: 9. Germline values: CDR1 MNHNY, CDR2 SVGAGI (reference sequence). The DNA of the CDR3 is TGTGCCAGCAGGCCTGACAGGGGGCGCGATCAGTACGTC. It encodes CASRPDRGRDQYV.

The V gene is TRBV4-1, the J gene TRBJ2-1; 9 nucleotides line up with TRBD2. This CDR3 has 16 amino acids. Germline trimming cut 1 base from V and 0 bases from J; bases unmatched to any gene: 1. Germline V gene data show CDR1 as MGHRA and CDR2 as YSYEKL. In DNA, the CDR3 is TGCGCCAGCAGCCAAGGTAGCGGGGGCTCCTACAATGAGCAGTTCTTC. It codes for CASSQGSGGSYNEQFF.

CDR3 nucleotide sequence: TGTGCCAGCAGGTTCCTTGGCAGCTCCTACGAGCAGTACTTC. Translated: CASRFLGSSYEQYF. The chain recombines TRBV28 with TRBJ2-7, with unresolved D. There are 14 residues in the CDR3. The ends were cut back, 6 bases at V and 0 bases at J, with 12 bases in the middle. Germline lookup yields CDR1 MDHEN and CDR2 SYDVKM.

Within the sample, this clone is medium-sized (0.01 to 0.1%). The J gene is TRBJ2-1, the V gene TRBV5-1, with D hard to call. The germline V gene encodes CDR1 SGHRS and CDR2 YFSETQ. Deletions cut 4 bases from V and 3 bases from J, with 20 bases between. The CDR3 runs to 17 residues. CDR3 in amino acids: CASSPVIDTANYNEQFF. The CDR3 coding sequence is TGCGCCAGCAGCCCGGTAATTGATACAGCTAACTACAATGAGCAGTTCTTC.

In its sample, this clone was seen a few times. The chain is built from TRBV4-3 and TRBJ1-5; 7 positions match TRBD1. The germline V gene has CDR1 LGHNA and CDR2 YSLEER. This CDR3 is 17 amino acids long. V gave up 1 base and J gave up 3 bases; unmatched junction bases: 9. The CDR3 loop is CASSQAPPGTANQPQHF. CDR3 coding DNA: TGCGCCAGCAGCCAAGCACCACCAGGGACAGCCAATCAGCCCCAGCATTTT.

Note on this clone: Other DNA sequences in the sample encode the same CDR3. The V and J genes are TRBV4-3 and TRBJ1-1; D is undetermined. The V and J ends lost 0 bases and 1 base respectively, with 9 bases between them. CDR1 is LGHNA, CDR2 YSLEER, per germline. The CDR3 loop spans 15 amino acids. As DNA, the CDR3 is TGCGCCAGCAGCCAAGATCGCGGCGGGAACACTGAAGCTTTCTTT. As protein: CASSQDRGGNTEAFF.

This chain connects TRBV11-2 to TRBJ2-3; 8 positions match TRBD2. Germline CDR1 SGHAT, CDR2 FQNNGV. The CDR3 sequence is 17 residues long. Losses at the gene ends were 0 bases for V and 5 bases for J; bases not matched to a gene: 10. The CDR3 coding sequence is TGTGCCAGCAGCTTAGATTTCAGCGGGAGAGTGAGAGATACGCAGTATTTT. Translating gives CASSLDFSGRVRDTQYF.

V and J are TRBV27 and TRBJ2-2, with a possible D match to TRBD1 (6 bases). The CDR3 runs 13 residues. Germline lookup yields CDR1 MNHEY and CDR2 SMNVEV (reference sequence). Trimming took off 5 bases at V and 7 bases at J, with 11 bases between the two ends. Here the CDR3 reads CASSDTGIGELFF. The CDR3 DNA reads as TGTGCCAGCAGTGACACAGGGATCGGGGAGCTGTTTTTT.

The chain links TRBV4-3 to TRBJ2-4; 12 nucleotides line up with TRBD2. This CDR3 region has 17 residues. The germline V gene has CDR1 LGHNA and CDR2 YSLEER. V was pared by 1 base and J by 7 bases, with 8 bases of the junction left unmatched. The CDR3 coding sequence is TGCGCCAGCAGCCAAGTAGCGACTAGCGGGAGATGGAACATTCAGTACTTC. The encoded protein is CASSQVATSGRWNIQYF.

The CDR3 nucleotides are TGCGCCAGCAGCCAAGATATTGGAGTGTACGAGCAGTACTTC. It codes for CASSQDIGVYEQYF. V gene TRBV4-3 combines with J gene TRBJ2-7; D gene unclear. CDR3 size: 14 residues. Germline CDR1 reads LGHNA; CDR2 reads YSLEER. Trimming pared 0 bases from V and 4 bases from J, leaving 10 bases between.

The genes are TRBV18 and TRBJ1-1; 10 nucleotides agree with TRBD1. The V segment lost 3 bases and the J segment 3 bases; nucleotides outside the gene matches: 13. This CDR3 is built from 18 residues. Germline assignment: CDR1 KGHSH and CDR2 LQKENI. The CDR3 region is CASSPGQGYLGEHTEAFF. The CDR3 bases are TGTGCCAGCTCACCGGGACAGGGGTACTTAGGGGAACACACTGAAGCTTTCTTT.

The rearrangement links TRBV7-6 to TRBJ2-7; 9 bases are shared with TRBD1. V trimming: 3 bases; J trimming: 2 bases; junction bases outside the gene matches: 5. Germline V lookup: CDR1 SGHVS, CDR2 FNYEAQ. CDR3 length equals 15 residues. The CDR3 DNA follows: TGTGCCAGCAGCTTGCAGACAGGGGGGCCCTACGAGCAGTACTTC. Its translation: CASSLQTGGPYEQYF.

This chain joins TRBV2 and TRBJ2-5, with unresolved D. Trimming removed 5 bases at V and 2 bases at J, with 12 bases between. CDR3 length: 14 amino acids. Per germline, CDR1 SNHLY and CDR2 FYNNEI. In nucleotides, the CDR3 is TGTGCCAGCAGTACCCTACTATTACAAGAGACCCAGTACTTC. This sequence encodes CASSTLLLQETQYF.

The V gene is TRBV18, the J gene TRBJ2-1; 8 bases are a match to TRBD1. After removal of 3 bases from V and 2 bases from J, the junction contained 6 bases not matched to a gene. The germline V gene encodes CDR1 KGHSH and CDR2 LQKENI. There are 16 residues in the CDR3. This chain's CDR3 is CASSPADRDPYNEQFF. As DNA, the CDR3 is TGTGCCAGCTCACCCGCGGACAGGGACCCCTACAATGAGCAGTTCTTC.

The V and J genes are TRBV30 and TRBJ2-7, with D possibly being TRBD2 (5 bases). The CDR3 has 12 residues. Germline V CDR1 and CDR2: GTSNPN, SVGIG (reference sequence). Trimming took off 5 bases at V and 6 bases at J, with 14 bases between the two ends. CDR3 residues: CAWVAAGVEQYF. The CDR3 DNA reads TGTGCCTGGGTTGCGGCCGGGGTCGAGCAGTACTTC.

The chain has TRBV7-9 and TRBJ2-5, with TRBD2 matching 9 bases. J lost 5 bases, V lost 1 base, and 8 bases had no gene match. CDR3 length: 16 amino acids. The germline V gene encodes CDR1 SEHNR and CDR2 FQNEAQ (reference sequence). This chain's CDR3 is CASSLGGRAGVETQYF. DNA for the CDR3: TGTGCCAGCAGCTTAGGCGGGAGGGCGGGCGTGGAGACCCAGTACTTC.